Listed below are T cell receptor beta chains from one sample, sequenced in a study of blood T cell repertoires in COVID-19. Profiling relied on immunoSEQ multiplex PCR, and the TCRdb table lists in-frame clones only, not all of them. Among around 160,000 clones listed, 93% were seen once. Sequenced material: peripheral blood. These receptors were taken from a woman aged 60 to 75 with COVID-19, enrolled during active disease. Each CDR3 is given with its conserved first and last residue. The D gene is left open where the match is weak. Clone sizes are given selectively: once, few, many, or a class where the clone is expanded.

d_call clone_size j_call v_call cdr3_nt cdr3_aa
NA NA TRBJ2-7 TRBV4-1 TGCGCCAGCAGCCAAGGGGCAGGGGATGCTTACGAGCAGTACTTC CASSQGAGDAYEQYF
TRBD2 NA TRBJ2-2 TRBV5-6 TGTGCCAGCAGCTTGGGTCGGGTAAGCGGGGGATCGAACACCGGGGAGCTGTTTTTT CASSLGRVSGGSNTGELFF
NA once TRBJ1-1 TRBV7-8 TGTGCCAGCAGCCTCCGGGGGGGATGGAACACTGAAGCTTTCTTT CASSLRGGWNTEAFF
TRBD2 once TRBJ2-3 TRBV11-1 TGTGCCAGCAGCTTAGCGATCGGGGGGGGCGATACGCAGTATTTT CASSLAIGGGDTQYF
TRBD1 NA TRBJ1-4 TRBV18 TGTGCCAGCTCACCGGACAGGGTAGGAGAAAAACTGTTTTTT CASSPDRVGEKLFF
TRBD1 NA TRBJ2-7 TRBV18 TGTGCCAGCTCACCAAGGGGACAGGGGACCTACGAGCAGTACTTC CASSPRGQGTYEQYF
NA NA TRBJ1-6 TRBV5-4 TGTGCCAGCAGCTTGGCAGGGAATGGCAATTCACCCCTCCACTTT CASSLAGNGNSPLHF
TRBD2 NA TRBJ2-5 TRBV9 TGTGCCAGCAGCCCCAGCGGGGGCCCCGAGACCCAGTACTTC CASSPSGGPETQYF
NA once TRBJ1-6 TRBV6-2/TRBV6-3 TGTGCCAGCAGTTCAAAGACAGGCGCCTATAATTCACCCCTCCACTTT CASSSKTGAYNSPLHF
TRBD1 NA TRBJ1-4 TRBV5-1 TGCGCCAGCAGCTCCCAGGGGGGAAATGAAAAACTGTTTTTT CASSSQGGNEKLFF
NA NA TRBJ1-3 TRBV3-1/TRBV3-2 TGTGCCACCCAAGAGAGCTCTGGAAACACCATATATTTT CATQESSGNTIYF
TRBD1 NA TRBJ2-1 TRBV6-2/TRBV6-3 TGTGCCAGCAGTTTTTGGACAGGGAAGAATGAGCAGTTCTTC CASSFWTGKNEQFF